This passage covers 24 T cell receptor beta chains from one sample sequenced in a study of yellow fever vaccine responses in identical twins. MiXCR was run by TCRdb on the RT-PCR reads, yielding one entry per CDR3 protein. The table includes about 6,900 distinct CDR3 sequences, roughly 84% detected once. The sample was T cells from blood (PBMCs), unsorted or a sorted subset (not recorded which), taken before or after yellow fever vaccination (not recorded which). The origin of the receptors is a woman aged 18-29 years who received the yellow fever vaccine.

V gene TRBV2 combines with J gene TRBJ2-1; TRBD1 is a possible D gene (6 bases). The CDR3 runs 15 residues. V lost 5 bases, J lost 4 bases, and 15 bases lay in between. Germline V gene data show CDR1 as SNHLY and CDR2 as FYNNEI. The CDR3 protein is CASSFIRDIYNEQFF. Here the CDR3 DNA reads TGTGCCAGCAGTTTCATACGGGACATATACAATGAGCAGTTCTTC.

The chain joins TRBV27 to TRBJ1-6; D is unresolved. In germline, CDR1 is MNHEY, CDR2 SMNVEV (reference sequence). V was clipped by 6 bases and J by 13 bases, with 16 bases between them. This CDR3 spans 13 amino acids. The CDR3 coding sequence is TGTGCCAGCAGAATCGGCTCATTTTATCCCCTCCACTTT. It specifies CASRIGSFYPLHF.

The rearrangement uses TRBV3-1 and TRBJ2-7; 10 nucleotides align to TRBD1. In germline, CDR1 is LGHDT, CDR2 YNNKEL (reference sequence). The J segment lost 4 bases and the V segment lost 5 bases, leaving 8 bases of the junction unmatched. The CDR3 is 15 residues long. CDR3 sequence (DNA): TGTGCCAGCAGCGACGGGACAGGGGCTGCGTACGAGCAGTACTTC. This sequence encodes CASSDGTGAAYEQYF.

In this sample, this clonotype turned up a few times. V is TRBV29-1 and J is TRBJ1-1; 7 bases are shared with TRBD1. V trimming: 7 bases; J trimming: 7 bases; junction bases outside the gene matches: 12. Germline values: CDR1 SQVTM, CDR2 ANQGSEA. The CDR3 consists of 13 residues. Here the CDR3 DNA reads TGCAGCGGTATAACAGGGGAAACCGTTGAAGCTTTCTTT. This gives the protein CSGITGETVEAFF.

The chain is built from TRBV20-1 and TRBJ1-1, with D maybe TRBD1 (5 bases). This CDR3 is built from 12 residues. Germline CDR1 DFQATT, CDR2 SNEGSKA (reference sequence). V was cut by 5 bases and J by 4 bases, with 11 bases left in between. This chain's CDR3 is CSAAQGVTEAFF. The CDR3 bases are TGCAGTGCTGCCCAGGGAGTCACTGAAGCTTTCTTT.

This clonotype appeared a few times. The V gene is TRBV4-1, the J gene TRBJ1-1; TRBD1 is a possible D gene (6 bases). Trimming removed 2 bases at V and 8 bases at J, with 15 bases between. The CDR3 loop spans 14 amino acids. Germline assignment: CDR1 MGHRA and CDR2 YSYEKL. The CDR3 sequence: CASSQLQRQVEAFF. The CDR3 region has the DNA TGCGCCAGCAGCCAACTACAGAGACAGGTAGAAGCTTTCTTT.

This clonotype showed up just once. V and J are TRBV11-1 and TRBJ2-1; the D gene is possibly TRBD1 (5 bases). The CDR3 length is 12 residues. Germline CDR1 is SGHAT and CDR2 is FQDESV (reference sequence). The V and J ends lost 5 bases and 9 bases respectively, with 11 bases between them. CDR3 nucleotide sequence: TGTGCCAGCAGCGACGACAGAAGTGAGCAGTTCTTC. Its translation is CASSDDRSEQFF. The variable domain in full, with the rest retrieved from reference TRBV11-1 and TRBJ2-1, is EAEVAQSPRYKITEKSQAVAFWCDPISGHATLYWYRQILGQGPELLVQFQDESVVDDSQLPKDRFSAERLKGVDSTLKIQPAELGDSAMYLCASSDDRSEQFFGPGTRLTVL.

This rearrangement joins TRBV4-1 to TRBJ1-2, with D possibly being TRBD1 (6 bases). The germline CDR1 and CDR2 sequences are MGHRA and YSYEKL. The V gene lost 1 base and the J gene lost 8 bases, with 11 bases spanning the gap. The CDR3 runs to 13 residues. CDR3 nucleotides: TGCGCCAGCAGCCAAGCACGGGGGCGCGGCTACACCTTC. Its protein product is CASSQARGRGYTF.

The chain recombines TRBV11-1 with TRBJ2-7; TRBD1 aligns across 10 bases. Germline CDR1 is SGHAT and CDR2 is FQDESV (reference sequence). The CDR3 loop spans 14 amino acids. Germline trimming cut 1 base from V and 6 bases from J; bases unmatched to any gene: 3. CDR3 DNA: TGTGCCAGCAGCTTAGTGGGACAGGGGAGCGAGCAGTACTTC. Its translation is CASSLVGQGSEQYF.

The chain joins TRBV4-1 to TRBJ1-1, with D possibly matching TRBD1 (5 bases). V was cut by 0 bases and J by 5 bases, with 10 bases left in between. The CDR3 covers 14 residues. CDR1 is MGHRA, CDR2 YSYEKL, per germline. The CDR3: CASSQDPGKTEAFF. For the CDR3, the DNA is TGCGCCAGCAGCCAAGACCCAGGGAAGACTGAAGCTTTCTTT.

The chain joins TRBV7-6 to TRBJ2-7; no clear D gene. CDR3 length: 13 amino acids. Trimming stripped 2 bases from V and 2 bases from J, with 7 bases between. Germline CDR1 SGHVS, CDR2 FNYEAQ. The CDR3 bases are TGTGCCAGCAGCTTACGGTCACCCTACGAGCAGTACTTC. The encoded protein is CASSLRSPYEQYF. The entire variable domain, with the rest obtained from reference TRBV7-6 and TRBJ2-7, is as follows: GAGVSQSPRYKVTKRGQDVALRCDPISGHVSLYWYRQALGQGPEFLTYFNYEAQQDKSGLPNDRFSAERPEGSISTLTIQRTEQRDSAMYRCASSLRSPYEQYFGPGTRLTVT.

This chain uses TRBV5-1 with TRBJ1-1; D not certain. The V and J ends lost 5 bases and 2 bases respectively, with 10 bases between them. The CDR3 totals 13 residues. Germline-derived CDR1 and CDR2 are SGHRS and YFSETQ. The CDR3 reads CASSGRGNTEAFF. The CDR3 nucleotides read TGCGCCAGCAGTGGCCGAGGAAACACTGAAGCTTTCTTT.

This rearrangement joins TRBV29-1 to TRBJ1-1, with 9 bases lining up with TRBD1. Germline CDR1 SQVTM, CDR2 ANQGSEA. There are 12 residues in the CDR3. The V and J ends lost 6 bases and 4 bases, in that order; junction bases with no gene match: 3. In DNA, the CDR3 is TGCAGCGTGGGGGACAGGGCCACTGAAGCTTTCTTT. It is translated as CSVGDRATEAFF. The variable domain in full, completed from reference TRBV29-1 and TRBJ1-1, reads SAVISQKPSRDICQRGTSLTIQCQVDSQVTMMFWYRQQPGQSLTLIATANQGSEATYESGFVIDKFPISRPNLTFSTLTVSNMSPEDSSIYLCSVGDRATEAFFGQGTRLTVV.

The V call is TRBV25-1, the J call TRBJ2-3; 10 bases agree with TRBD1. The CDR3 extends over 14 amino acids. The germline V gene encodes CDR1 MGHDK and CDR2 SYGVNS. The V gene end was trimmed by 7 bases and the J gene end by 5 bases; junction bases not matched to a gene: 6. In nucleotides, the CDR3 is TGTGCCAGCACCCCCGGGACAGGGGAAGATACGCAGTATTTT. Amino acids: CASTPGTGEDTQYF.

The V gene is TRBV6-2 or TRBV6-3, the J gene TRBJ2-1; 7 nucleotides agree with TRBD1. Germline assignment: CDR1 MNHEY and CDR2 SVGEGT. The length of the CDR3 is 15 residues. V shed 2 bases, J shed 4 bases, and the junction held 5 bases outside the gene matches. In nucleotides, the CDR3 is TGTGCCAGCAGTTACGAGGGGGCGGCTTACAATGAGCAGTTCTTC. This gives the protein CASSYEGAAYNEQFF.

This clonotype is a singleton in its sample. The CDR3 is CSARDPNTEAFF. CDR3 bases: TGCAGTGCTAGAGATCCGAACACTGAAGCTTTCTTT. V usage is TRBV20-1 and J usage is TRBJ1-1; D is uncertain. Trimming took off 0 bases at V and 1 base at J, with 3 bases between the two ends. There are 12 residues in the CDR3. The germline gives CDR1 DFQATT, CDR2 SNEGSKA (reference sequence).

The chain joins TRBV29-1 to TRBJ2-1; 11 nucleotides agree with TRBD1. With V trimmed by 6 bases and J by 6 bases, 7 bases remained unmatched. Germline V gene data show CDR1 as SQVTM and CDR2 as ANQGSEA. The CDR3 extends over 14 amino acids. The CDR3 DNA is TGCAGCGTCTTCCCGGGACAGGGGGGCAATGAGCAGTTCTTC. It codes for CSVFPGQGGNEQFF.

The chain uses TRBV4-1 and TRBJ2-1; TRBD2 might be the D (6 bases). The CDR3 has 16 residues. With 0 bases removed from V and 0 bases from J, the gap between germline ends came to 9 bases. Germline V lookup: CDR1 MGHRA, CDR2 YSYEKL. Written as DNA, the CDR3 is TGCGCCAGCAGCCAAGAGTGGGGGGACTCCTACAATGAGCAGTTCTTC. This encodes CASSQEWGDSYNEQFF.

The CDR3 loop reads CASSPPLAGDNEQFF. In nucleotides, the CDR3 is TGTGCCAGCAGCCCCCCATTAGCGGGAGACAATGAGCAGTTCTTC. J is TRBJ2-1 and V is TRBV7-2; 9 bases map to TRBD2. The CDR3 covers 15 residues. V shed 5 bases and J 5 bases; nucleotides not matched to a gene: 7. Germline V gene lookup returns CDR1 SGHTA and CDR2 FQGNSA.

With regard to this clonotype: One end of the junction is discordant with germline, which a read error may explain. The DNA of the CDR3 is TGTGCCAGCAGCCACCGACAAGACAACGAGCAGTTCTTC. Translated, it gives CASSHRQDNEQFF. V usage is TRBV7-9 and J usage is TRBJ2-1, with D unclear. Germline CDR1 is SEHNR and CDR2 is FQNEAQ (reference sequence). This CDR3 is 13 amino acids long.

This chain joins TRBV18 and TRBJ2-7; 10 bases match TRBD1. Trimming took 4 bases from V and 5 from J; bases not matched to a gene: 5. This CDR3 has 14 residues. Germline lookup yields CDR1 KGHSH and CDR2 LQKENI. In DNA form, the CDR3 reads TGTGCCAGCTCACTGGGACAGGGGCTTAACGAGCAGTACTTC. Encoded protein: CASSLGQGLNEQYF.

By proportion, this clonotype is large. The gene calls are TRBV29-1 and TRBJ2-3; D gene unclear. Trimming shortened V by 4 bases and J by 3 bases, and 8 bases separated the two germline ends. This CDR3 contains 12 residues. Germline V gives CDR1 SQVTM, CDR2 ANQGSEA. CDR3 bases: TGCAGCGTTGCCCCCTTGACAGATACGCAGTATTTT. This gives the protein CSVAPLTDTQYF.

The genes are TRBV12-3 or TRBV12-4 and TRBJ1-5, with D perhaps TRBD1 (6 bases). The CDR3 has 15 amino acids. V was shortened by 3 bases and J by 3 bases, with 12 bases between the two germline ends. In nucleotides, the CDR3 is TGTGCCAGCAGTTTGACGGGGGCGCTCAATCAGCCCCAGCATTTT. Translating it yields CASSLTGALNQPQHF.

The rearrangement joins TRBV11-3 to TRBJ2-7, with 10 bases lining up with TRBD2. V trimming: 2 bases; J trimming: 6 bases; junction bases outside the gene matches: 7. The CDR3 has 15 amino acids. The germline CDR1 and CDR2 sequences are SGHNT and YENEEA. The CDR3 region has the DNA TGTGCCAGCAGCTTATCGCCTAGCGGGAGTGGCGAGCAGTACTTC. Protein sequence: CASSLSPSGSGEQYF.